This T cell receptor beta chain is from a study of blood T cell repertoires in COVID-19. About the study: Sites in the United States, Italy and Spain provided acute and convalescent COVID-19 samples.

Participants spanned ages about 18 to 95 years and resided in about 24 US areas. Two consecutive negative NP/OP PCR tests, clearance, or resolved symptoms defined Cohort 3 recovery. Germline-derived CDR1 and CDR2 are MDHEN and SYDVKM. The CDR3 is made up of 15 amino acids. Trimming took off 6 bases at V and 0 bases at J, with 15 bases between the two ends. TCRdb's copy holds only in-frame clones and misses some; the assay was immunoSEQ multiplex PCR. The table lists a few hundred thousand clones, about 86% of them singletons. This chain links TRBV28 with TRBJ2-7; tentatively, D is TRBD1 (6 bases). Sequences were obtained from PBMCs or T cells enriched from blood (not recorded which). The clonotype was recovered from a man in his fifties who had recovered from COVID-19. This chain's CDR3 is CASREGQFLSYEQYF. CDR3 in DNA: TGTGCCAGCAGGGAAGGACAGTTCCTCTCCTACGAGCAGTACTTC.